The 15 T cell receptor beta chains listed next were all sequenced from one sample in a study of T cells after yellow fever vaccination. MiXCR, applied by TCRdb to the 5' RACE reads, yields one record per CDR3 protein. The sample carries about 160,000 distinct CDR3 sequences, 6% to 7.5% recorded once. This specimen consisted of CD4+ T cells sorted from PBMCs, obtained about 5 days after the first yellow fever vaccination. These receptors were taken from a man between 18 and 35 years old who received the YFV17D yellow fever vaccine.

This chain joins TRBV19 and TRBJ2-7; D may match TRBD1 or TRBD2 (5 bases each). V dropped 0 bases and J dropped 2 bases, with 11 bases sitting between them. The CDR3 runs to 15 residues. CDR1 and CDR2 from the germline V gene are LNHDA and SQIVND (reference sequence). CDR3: CASSIDGATPYEQYF. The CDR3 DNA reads TGTGCCAGTAGTATAGACGGGGCCACACCCTACGAGCAGTACTTC.

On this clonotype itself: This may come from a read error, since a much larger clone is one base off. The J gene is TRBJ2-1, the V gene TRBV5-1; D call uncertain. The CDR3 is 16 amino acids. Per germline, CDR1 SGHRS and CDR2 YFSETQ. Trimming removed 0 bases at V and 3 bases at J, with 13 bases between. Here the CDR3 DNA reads TGCGCCAGCAGCTTGGCCTCGGTCCTGGGCTACAATGAGCAGTTCTTC. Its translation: CASSLASVLGYNEQFF.

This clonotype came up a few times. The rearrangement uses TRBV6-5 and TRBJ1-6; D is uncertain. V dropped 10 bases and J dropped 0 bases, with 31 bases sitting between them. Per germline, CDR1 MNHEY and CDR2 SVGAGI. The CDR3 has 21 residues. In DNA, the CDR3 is TGTGCCATATCCTCGAGAACCGAAGGAGAGACGCCTAGCTCCTATAATTCACCCCTCCACTTT. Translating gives CAISSRTEGETPSSYNSPLHF.

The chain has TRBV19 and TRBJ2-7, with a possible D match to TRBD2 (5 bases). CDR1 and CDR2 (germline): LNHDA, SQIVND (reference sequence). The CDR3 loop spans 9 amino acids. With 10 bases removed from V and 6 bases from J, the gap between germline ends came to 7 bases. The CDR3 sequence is CAIGVEQYV. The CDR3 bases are TGTGCCATCGGGGTCGAGCAGTACGTC.

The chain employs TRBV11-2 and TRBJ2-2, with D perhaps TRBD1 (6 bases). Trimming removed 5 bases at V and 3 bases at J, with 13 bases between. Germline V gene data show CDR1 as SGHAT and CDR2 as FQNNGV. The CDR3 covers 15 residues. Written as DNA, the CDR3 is TGTGCCAGCAGCGTACAGGGAGAAGACACCGGGGAGCTGTTTTTT. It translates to CASSVQGEDTGELFF.

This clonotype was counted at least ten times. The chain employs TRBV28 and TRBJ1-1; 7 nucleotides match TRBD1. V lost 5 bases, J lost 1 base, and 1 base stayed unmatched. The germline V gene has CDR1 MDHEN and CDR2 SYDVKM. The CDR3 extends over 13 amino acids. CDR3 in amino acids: CASSHRGNTEAFF. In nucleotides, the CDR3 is TGTGCCAGCAGTCACAGGGGGAACACTGAAGCTTTCTTT.

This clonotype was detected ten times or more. CDR3 region: CATRPGGNVPGELFF. CDR3 DNA: TGTGCCACCCGACCGGGAGGGAACGTGCCCGGGGAGCTGTTTTTT. This chain joins TRBV27 and TRBJ2-2, with 8 bases lining up with TRBD2. From germline, CDR1 is MNHEY and CDR2 SMNVEV (reference sequence). V was pared by 10 bases and J by 6 bases, with 13 bases of the junction left unmatched. This CDR3 region has 15 residues.

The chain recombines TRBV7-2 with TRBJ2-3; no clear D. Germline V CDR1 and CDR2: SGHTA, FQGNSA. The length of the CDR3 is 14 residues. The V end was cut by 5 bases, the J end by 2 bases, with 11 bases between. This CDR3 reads CASSAGRYTDTQYF. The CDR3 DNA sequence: TGTGCCAGCAGCGCTGGCCGATACACAGATACGCAGTATTTT.

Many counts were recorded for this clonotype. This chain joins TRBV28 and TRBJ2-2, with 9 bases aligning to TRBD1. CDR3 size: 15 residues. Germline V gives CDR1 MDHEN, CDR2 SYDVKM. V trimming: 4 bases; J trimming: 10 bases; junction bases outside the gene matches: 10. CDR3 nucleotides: TGTGCCAGCAGTTCCCCGGGACAGGGTTTAATGGAGCTGTTTTTT. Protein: CASSSPGQGLMELFF.

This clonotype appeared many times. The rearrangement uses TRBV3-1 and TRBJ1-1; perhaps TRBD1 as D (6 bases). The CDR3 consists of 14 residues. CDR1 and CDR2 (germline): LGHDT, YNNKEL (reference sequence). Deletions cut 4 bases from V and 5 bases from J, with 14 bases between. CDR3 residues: CASSPGHLGTEAFF. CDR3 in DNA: TGTGCCAGCAGCCCGGGACACCTAGGGACTGAAGCTTTCTTT.

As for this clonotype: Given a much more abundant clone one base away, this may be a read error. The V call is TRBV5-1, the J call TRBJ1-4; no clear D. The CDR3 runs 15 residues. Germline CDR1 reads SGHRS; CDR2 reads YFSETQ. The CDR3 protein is CVSSLSASHREKLFF. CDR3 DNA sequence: TGCGTCAGCAGCCTCTCTGCCTCACACCGGGAAAAACTGTTTTTT.

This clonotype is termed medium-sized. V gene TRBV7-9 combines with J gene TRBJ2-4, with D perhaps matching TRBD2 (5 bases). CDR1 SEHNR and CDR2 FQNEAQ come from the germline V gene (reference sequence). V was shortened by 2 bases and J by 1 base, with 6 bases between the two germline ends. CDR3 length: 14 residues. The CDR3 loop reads CASSLRGAKNIQYF. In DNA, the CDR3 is TGTGCCAGCAGCTTAAGAGGGGCCAAAAACATTCAGTACTTC.

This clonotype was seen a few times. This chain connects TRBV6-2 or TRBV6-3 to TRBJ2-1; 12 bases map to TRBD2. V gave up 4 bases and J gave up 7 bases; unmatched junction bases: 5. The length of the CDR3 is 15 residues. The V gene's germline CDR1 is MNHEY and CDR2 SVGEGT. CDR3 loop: CASSSGTSGQNEQFF. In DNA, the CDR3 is TGTGCCAGCAGTTCCGGGACTAGCGGGCAAAATGAGCAGTTCTTC.

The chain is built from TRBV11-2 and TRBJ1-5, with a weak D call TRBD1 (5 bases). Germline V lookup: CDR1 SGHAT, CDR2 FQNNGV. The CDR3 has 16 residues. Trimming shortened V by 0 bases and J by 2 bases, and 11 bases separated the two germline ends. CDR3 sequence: CASSLEVGRGNQPQHF. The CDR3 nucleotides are TGTGCCAGCAGCTTAGAGGTTGGCAGGGGCAATCAGCCCCAGCATTTT.

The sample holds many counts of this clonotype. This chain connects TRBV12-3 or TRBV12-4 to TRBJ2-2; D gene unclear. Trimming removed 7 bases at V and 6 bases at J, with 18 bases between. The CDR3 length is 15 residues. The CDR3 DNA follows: TGTGCCAGCACCAGAAACCCCCTTGGGTCCGGGGAGCTGTTTTTT. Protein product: CASTRNPLGSGELFF.